These 14 T cell receptor beta chains originate from one sample sequenced in a study of cytomegalovirus exposure and HLA in healthy donors. Primers included in the PCR were 60 Vbeta and 13 Jbeta primers. Profiled with immunoSEQ multiplex PCR; TCRdb holds only in-frame clones, not every one. The sample shows 150,000 to 200,000 clones, approximately 80% of them seen only once. Material for sequencing was PBMCs. These receptors came from a man aged 45-65 years in good health and CMV-seropositive.

This clone has a single count. This chain uses TRBV7-2 with TRBJ1-2, with 9 bases matching TRBD1. V dropped 0 bases and J dropped 1; count of bases not matched to a gene: 3. From germline, CDR1 is SGHTA and CDR2 FQGNSA. The length of the CDR3 is 16 residues. The CDR3 loop reads CASSLAPGQGNYGYTF. CDR3 nucleotides: TGTGCCAGCAGCTTAGCGCCGGGACAGGGTAACTATGGCTACACCTTC. The full variable domain, its missing parts supplied by reference TRBV7-2 and TRBJ1-2, is GAGVSQSPSNKVTEKGKDVELRCDPISGHTALYWYRQSLGQGLEFLIYFQGNSAPDKSGLPSDRFSAERTGGSVSTLTIQRTQQEDSAVYLCASSLAPGQGNYGYTFGSGTRLTVV.

The chain carries TRBV5-4 and TRBJ1-1; 8 bases line up with TRBD1. There are 14 residues in the CDR3. Germline CDR1 reads SGHNT; CDR2 reads YYREEE (reference sequence). With 2 bases clipped from V and 7 bases from J, the junction kept 7 bases outside the gene matches. DNA for the CDR3: TGTGCCAGCAGCTTCGCAGGGGGCTCCCATGAAGCTTTCTTT. It translates to CASSFAGGSHEAFF. Full variable domain (outside the CDR3, taken from reference TRBV5-4 and TRBJ1-1): ETGVTQSPTHLIKTRGQQVTLRCSSQSGHNTVSWYQQALGQGPQFIFQYYREEENGRGNFPPRFSGLQFPNYSSELNVNALELDDSALYLCASSFAGGSHEAFFGQGTRLTVV.

The chain is built from TRBV10-3 and TRBJ2-3; D is possibly TRBD1 (6 bases). Germline CDR1 ENHRY, CDR2 SYGVKD. V was cut by 7 bases and J by 1 base, with 18 bases left in between. This CDR3 has 16 residues. The CDR3 here is CAITPEQGLGTDTQYF. For the CDR3, the DNA is TGTGCCATCACCCCCGAACAGGGATTGGGCACAGATACGCAGTATTTT.

This chain uses TRBV19 with TRBJ2-7, with D uncertain. V gave up 4 bases and J gave up 9 bases, with 16 bases separating them. CDR3 size: 13 residues. CDR1 and CDR2 from the germline V gene are LNHDA and SQIVND (reference sequence). The CDR3: CASSTDSAYGQYF. The CDR3 DNA reads as TGTGCCAGTAGTACCGACTCCGCCTATGGGCAGTACTTC.

This clone was seen a handful of times. This could be a read error, since a much larger clone is one nucleotide away. Since the CDR3 does not end with the conserved phenylalanine or tryptophan, this likely comes from a read error. The chain is built from TRBV7-9 and TRBJ2-7; 7 bases are a match to TRBD2. Losses at the gene ends were 7 bases for V and 1 base for J; bases not matched to a gene: 4. Germline-derived CDR1 and CDR2 are SEHNR and FQNEAQ (reference sequence). This CDR3 is 13 amino acids long. CDR3 DNA sequence: TGTGCCAGCACCTCGGGGGGATCCTACGAGCAGTACCTC. It is translated as CASTSGGSYEQYL.

This clone was seen a few times. The chain links TRBV4-3 to TRBJ1-1; D is ambiguous. Germline V gene sequence: CDR1 LGHNA, CDR2 YSLEER. CDR3 length: 14 residues. Trimming removed 0 bases from V and 4 bases from J, with 9 bases in between. The CDR3 spells CASSQDREVTEAFF. Written as DNA, the CDR3 is TGCGCCAGCAGCCAAGATAGGGAGGTCACTGAAGCTTTCTTT.

The V call is TRBV29-1, the J call TRBJ2-3; 7 bases fit TRBD1. The CDR3 extends over 14 amino acids. Germline assignment: CDR1 SQVTM and CDR2 ANQGSEA. V shed 6 bases and J 2 bases; nucleotides not matched to a gene: 8. The CDR3, as DNA: TGCAGCGTAATTAGGACAGGATCCACAGATACGCAGTATTTT. It translates to CSVIRTGSTDTQYF.

The V call is TRBV29-1, the J call TRBJ2-3; TRBD2 agrees at 9 bases. The J segment lost 3 bases and the V segment lost 2 bases, leaving 3 bases of the junction unmatched. The CDR3 runs to 14 residues. Germline V CDR1 and CDR2: SQVTM, ANQGSEA. The CDR3 region is CSVEKAGGTDTQYF. The CDR3 DNA reads TGCAGCGTTGAAAAAGCGGGAGGAACAGATACGCAGTATTTT.

V gene TRBV28 combines with J gene TRBJ2-1; 8 bases agree with TRBD1. The CDR3 length is 17 residues. J lost 7 bases, V lost 5 bases, and 16 bases had no gene match. The germline V gene encodes CDR1 MDHEN and CDR2 SYDVKM. The CDR3 loop reads CASSPTHLDRVVNEQFF. CDR3 DNA: TGTGCCAGCAGTCCCACCCATTTGGACAGGGTAGTGAATGAGCAGTTCTTC.

This chain links TRBV30 with TRBJ2-3; D not certain. Germline loops: CDR1 GTSNPN, CDR2 SVGIG (reference sequence). The CDR3 sequence is 11 residues long. The V gene lost 4 bases and the J gene lost 6 bases, with 8 bases spanning the gap. CDR3 protein: CAWTTLDTQYF. For the CDR3, the DNA is TGTGCCTGGACTACGTTGGATACGCAGTATTTT.

The chain has TRBV6-5 and TRBJ2-7; D may be TRBD2 (5 bases). CDR3 length: 15 residues. Germline loops: CDR1 MNHEY, CDR2 SVGAGI. Trimming shortened V by 0 bases and J by 2 bases, and 11 bases separated the two germline ends. Written as DNA, the CDR3 is TGTGCCAGCAGTTACTCGAGGGCAGATACCTACGAGCAGTACTTC. Its translation is CASSYSRADTYEQYF.

The V and J genes are TRBV5-6 and TRBJ2-3; D may be TRBD2 (5 bases). Germline V gene lookup returns CDR1 SGHDT and CDR2 YYEEEE. V lost 2 bases and J lost 5, with 18 bases in between. The CDR3 runs to 16 residues. CDR3 loop: CASSLLVFLNEDTQYF. The CDR3 DNA reads TGTGCCAGCAGCTTACTAGTTTTCCTCAACGAAGATACGCAGTATTTT.

The genes are TRBV7-2 and TRBJ2-6, with D perhaps TRBD1 (7 bases). This CDR3 is 17 amino acids long. V gave up 3 bases and J gave up 2 bases, with 14 bases separating them. The germline V gene encodes CDR1 SGHTA and CDR2 FQGNSA. CDR3 protein: CASSFIRGDPGANVLTF. For the CDR3, the DNA is TGTGCCAGCAGCTTTATCAGGGGGGACCCTGGGGCCAACGTCCTGACTTTC.

The CDR3 nucleotides read TGTGCCTGGAGCCAGCGGGGGGAAGGAGATACGCAGTATTTT. This gives the protein CAWSQRGEGDTQYF. The chain couples TRBV30 to TRBJ2-3; TRBD2 matches 9 bases. The CDR3 consists of 14 residues. CDR1 is GTSNPN, CDR2 SVGIG, per germline (reference sequence). J lost 5 bases, V lost 3 bases, and 6 bases had no gene match.